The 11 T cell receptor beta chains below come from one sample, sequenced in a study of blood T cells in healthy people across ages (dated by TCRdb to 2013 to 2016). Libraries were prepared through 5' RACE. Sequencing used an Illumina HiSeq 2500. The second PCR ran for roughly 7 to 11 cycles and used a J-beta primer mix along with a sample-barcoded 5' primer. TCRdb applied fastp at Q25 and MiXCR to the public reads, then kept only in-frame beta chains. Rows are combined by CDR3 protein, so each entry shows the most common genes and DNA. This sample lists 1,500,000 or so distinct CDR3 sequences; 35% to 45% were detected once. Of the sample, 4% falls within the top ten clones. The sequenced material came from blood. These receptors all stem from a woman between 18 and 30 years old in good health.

The CDR3 is CSARDLWTSGSSYEQYF. In DNA, the CDR3 is TGCAGTGCTAGAGATCTCTGGACTAGCGGCAGCTCCTACGAGCAGTACTTC. This chain uses TRBV20-1 with TRBJ2-7; TRBD2 aligns across 10 bases. J lost 0 bases, V lost 0 bases, and 8 bases had no gene match. Germline values: CDR1 DFQATT, CDR2 SNEGSKA (reference sequence). The CDR3 loop spans 17 amino acids.

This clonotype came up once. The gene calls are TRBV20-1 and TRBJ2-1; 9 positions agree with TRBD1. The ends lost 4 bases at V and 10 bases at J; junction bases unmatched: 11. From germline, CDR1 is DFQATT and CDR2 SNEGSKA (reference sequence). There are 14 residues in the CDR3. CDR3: CSATAGTGRQEQFF. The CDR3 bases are TGCAGTGCTACGGCCGGGACAGGGCGGCAGGAGCAGTTCTTC.

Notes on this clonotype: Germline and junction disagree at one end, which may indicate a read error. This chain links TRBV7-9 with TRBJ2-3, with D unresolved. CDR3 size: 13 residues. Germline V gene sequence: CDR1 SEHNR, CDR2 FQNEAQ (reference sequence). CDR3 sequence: CACSLSSTDTQYF. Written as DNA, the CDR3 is TGTGCCTGCAGCTTAAGCAGCACAGATACGCAGTATTTT.

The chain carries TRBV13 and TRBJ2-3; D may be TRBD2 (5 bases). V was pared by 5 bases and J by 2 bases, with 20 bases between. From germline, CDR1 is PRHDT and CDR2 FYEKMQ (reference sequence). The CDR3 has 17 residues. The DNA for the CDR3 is TGTGCCAGCAGCGTATTAGCGTTAGATCGGGACACAGATACGCAGTATTTT. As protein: CASSVLALDRDTDTQYF.

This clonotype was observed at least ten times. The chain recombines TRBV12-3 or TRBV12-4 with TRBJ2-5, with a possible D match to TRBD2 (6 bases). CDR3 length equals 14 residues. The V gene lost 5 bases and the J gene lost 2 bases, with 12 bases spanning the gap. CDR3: CASSLISGQETQYF. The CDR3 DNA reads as TGTGCCAGCAGTCTAATTAGCGGACAAGAGACCCAGTACTTC.

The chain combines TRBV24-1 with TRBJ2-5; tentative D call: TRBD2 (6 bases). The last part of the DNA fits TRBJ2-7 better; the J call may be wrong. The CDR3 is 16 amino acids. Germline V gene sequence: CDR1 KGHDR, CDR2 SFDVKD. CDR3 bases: TGTGCCACCAGTGATTTCAGAGTCGCGGGATTTTACGAGCAGTACTTC. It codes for CATSDFRVAGFYEQYF.

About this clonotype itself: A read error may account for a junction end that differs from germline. CDR3 loop: CSWSRGGNQPQHF. The CDR3 DNA reads TGTTCCTGGAGTAGGGGGGGGAATCAGCCCCAGCATTTT. The V call is TRBV30, the J call TRBJ1-5, with D possibly TRBD1 on 6 matching bases. CDR1 GTSNPN and CDR2 SVGIG come from the germline V gene (reference sequence). The CDR3 length is 13 residues.

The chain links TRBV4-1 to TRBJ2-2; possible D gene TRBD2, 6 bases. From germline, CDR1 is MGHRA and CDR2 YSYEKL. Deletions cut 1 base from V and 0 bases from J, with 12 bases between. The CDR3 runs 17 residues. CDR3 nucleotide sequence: TGCGCCAGCAGCCAAGGTTCGTGGGACTCGAACACCGGGGAGCTGTTTTTT. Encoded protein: CASSQGSWDSNTGELFF.

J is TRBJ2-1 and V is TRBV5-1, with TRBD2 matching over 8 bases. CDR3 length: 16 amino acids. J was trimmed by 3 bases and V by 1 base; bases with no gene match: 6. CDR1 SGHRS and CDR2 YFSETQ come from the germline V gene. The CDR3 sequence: CASSLTSSGLYNEQFF. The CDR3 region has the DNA TGCGCCAGCAGCTTGACCTCTAGCGGGCTCTACAATGAGCAGTTCTTC.

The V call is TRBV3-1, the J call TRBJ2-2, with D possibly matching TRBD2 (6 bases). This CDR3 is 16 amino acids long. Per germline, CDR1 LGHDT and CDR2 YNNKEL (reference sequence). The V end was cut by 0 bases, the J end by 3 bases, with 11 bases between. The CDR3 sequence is CASSQDGGTYTGELFF. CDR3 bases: TGTGCCAGCAGCCAAGACGGCGGGACTTACACCGGGGAGCTGTTTTTT.

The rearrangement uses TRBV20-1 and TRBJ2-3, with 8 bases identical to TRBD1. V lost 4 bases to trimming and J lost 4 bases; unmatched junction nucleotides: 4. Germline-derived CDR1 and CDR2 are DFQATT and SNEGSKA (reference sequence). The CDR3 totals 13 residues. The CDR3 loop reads CSAKTGGPDTQYF. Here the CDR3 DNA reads TGCAGTGCTAAAACAGGGGGTCCAGATACGCAGTATTTT.